The source of this T cell receptor (beta chain) is a study of control samples from healthy donors and cancer patients. Trimming took off 0 bases at V and 3 bases at J, with 7 bases between the two ends. Germline V gives CDR1 SGHDT, CDR2 YYEEEE. There are 14 residues in the CDR3. Profiling relied on immunoSEQ multiplex PCR, and the TCRdb table lists in-frame clones only, not all of them. The sample has roughly 73,000 clones, approximately 92% seen once. The chain combines TRBV5-6 with TRBJ2-1; D is unresolved. The specimen was blood. The receptor was isolated from a woman aged 60-70 years in good health. CDR3: CASSLEDGYNEQFF. The CDR3 bases are TGTGCCAGCAGCTTGGAAGACGGCTACAATGAGCAGTTCTTC.